These 27 T cell receptor beta chains came from one sample sequenced in a study of Ad26.COV2.S vaccination and SARS-CoV-2 variants. The protocol was immunoSEQ multiplex PCR, while the TCRdb copy is restricted to in-frame clones and leaves out a portion. Of over 250,000 clones in the sample, around 87% were seen once. The treatment was: 19 received Ad26.COV2.S at low or high dose, single or two shots; about 5 received placebo; per-sample allocation not given. Each sample was drawn 63 days after the first injection (of vaccine or placebo). Source: peripheral blood, taken in a trial of Ad26.COV2.S vaccine versus placebo. The receptors stem from a person between 18 and 65 years old who received the Ad26.COV2.S COVID-19 vaccine or a placebo.

The rearrangement links TRBV4-1 to TRBJ2-7; D is perhaps TRBD1 or TRBD2 (5 bases each). The germline V and J ends were trimmed by 0 bases and 2 bases, with 11 bases remaining between them. Germline V gives CDR1 MGHRA, CDR2 YSYEKL. The CDR3 is made up of 15 amino acids. The CDR3 sequence: CASSQDAPGPYEQYF. CDR3 nucleotide sequence: TGCGCCAGCAGCCAAGATGCTCCGGGGCCCTACGAGCAGTACTTC.

This clone was counted between two and nine times. This rearrangement joins TRBV6-6 to TRBJ1-1, with 10 bases matching TRBD1. V lost 7 bases, J lost 4 bases, and 12 bases stayed unmatched. The CDR3 consists of 16 residues. In germline, CDR1 is MNHNY, CDR2 SVGAGI (reference sequence). CDR3 coding DNA: TGTGCCAGCACTTTAAAGACAGGGGGCTTAGGCACTGAAGCTTTCTTT. This gives the protein CASTLKTGGLGTEAFF.

V and J are TRBV5-1 and TRBJ2-1; 7 bases agree with TRBD1. J gave up 5 bases and V 3 bases, and 8 bases lay outside the gene matches. CDR3 size: 15 residues. CDR1 is SGHRS and CDR2 is YFSETQ in the germline V gene. The CDR3 sequence: CASSSQYRGNNEQFF. The CDR3 DNA is TGCGCCAGCAGCTCACAATACAGGGGCAACAATGAGCAGTTCTTC.

The rearrangement joins TRBV7-9 to TRBJ2-7, with 10 bases identical to TRBD2. Germline trimming cut 11 bases from V and 0 bases from J; bases unmatched to any gene: 13. CDR1 is SEHNR and CDR2 is FQNEAQ in the germline V gene (reference sequence). The CDR3 has 16 amino acids. The CDR3 here is CAPTVRLAGVSYEQYF. CDR3 DNA: TGTGCCCCAACGGTACGTCTAGCGGGAGTCTCCTACGAGCAGTACTTC.

This rearrangement joins TRBV5-4 to TRBJ2-1; TRBD2 is a possible D gene (6 bases). V lost 5 bases to trimming and J lost 6 bases, with 18 bases between them. The CDR3 contains 15 residues. Germline V lookup: CDR1 SGHNT, CDR2 YYREEE (reference sequence). The CDR3 nucleotides are TGTGCCAGCAGAAGGCCGGGAGCCCCCCTCAATGAGCAGTTCTTC. This encodes CASRRPGAPLNEQFF.

V is TRBV4-1 and J is TRBJ1-2; the D gene is possibly TRBD1 (6 bases). Trimming stripped 0 bases from V and 1 base from J, with 12 bases between. Germline loops: CDR1 MGHRA, CDR2 YSYEKL. This CDR3 has 16 amino acids. The CDR3 region is CASSQDPRGLNYGYTF. The DNA for the CDR3 is TGCGCCAGCAGCCAAGACCCCAGGGGCCTTAACTATGGCTACACCTTC.

The chain carries TRBV7-9 and TRBJ1-1; D ambiguous. V was trimmed by 5 bases and J by 4 bases, leaving 14 bases between them. Germline V gives CDR1 SEHNR, CDR2 FQNEAQ (reference sequence). The CDR3 spans 14 residues. CDR3 sequence reads: CASSPTAGGTEAFF. Here the CDR3 DNA reads TGTGCCAGCAGCCCCACCGCGGGTGGCACTGAAGCTTTCTTT.

This sequence joins TRBV2 and TRBJ2-7; tentative D call: TRBD2 (5 bases). The CDR3 spans 13 residues. Germline-derived CDR1 and CDR2 are SNHLY and FYNNEI. Trimming took 1 base from V and 9 from J, leaving 13 bases between them. CDR3 nucleotides: TGTGCCAGCAGTGAAGGTGAGGGCAGGTCGCAGTACTTC. Translating gives CASSEGEGRSQYF.

V gene TRBV19 combines with J gene TRBJ1-2; D not certain. The CDR3 sequence is 15 residues long. CDR1 LNHDA and CDR2 SQIVND come from the germline V gene (reference sequence). Trimming stripped 0 bases from V and 2 bases from J, with 10 bases between. The CDR3 DNA is TGTGCCAGTAGTATAGATCAAAGGCAGAACTATGGCTACACCTTC. It encodes CASSIDQRQNYGYTF.

The chain couples TRBV28 to TRBJ1-1, with D possibly TRBD1 on 5 matching bases. Germline assignment: CDR1 MDHEN and CDR2 SYDVKM. The germline V and J ends were trimmed by 3 bases and 3 bases, with 11 bases remaining between them. CDR3 size: 14 residues. The CDR3 region is CASSLGRWDTEAFF. The CDR3 DNA is TGTGCCAGCAGTTTGGGACGGTGGGACACTGAAGCTTTCTTT.

This clone was seen only a few times. The chain uses TRBV13 and TRBJ2-2; the match to TRBD1 covers 10 bases. The V segment lost 4 bases and the J segment 1 base; nucleotides outside the gene matches: 21. Germline CDR1 and CDR2: PRHDT and FYEKMQ (reference sequence). CDR3 length: 22 amino acids. The CDR3 protein is CASSSLRGAAGQGIVNTGELFF. The DNA of the CDR3 is TGTGCCAGCAGCTCCCTCCGTGGGGCCGCGGGACAGGGGATCGTGAACACCGGGGAGCTGTTTTTT.

This chain links TRBV29-1 with TRBJ2-1; D is uncertain. The CDR3 is made up of 14 amino acids. The germline V and J ends were trimmed by 2 bases and 2 bases, with 10 bases remaining between them. CDR1 is SQVTM and CDR2 is ANQGSEA in the germline V gene. The CDR3 nucleotides are TGCAGCGTTGAACTTAGTATCCCCTACAATGAGCAGTTCTTC. It encodes CSVELSIPYNEQFF.

This chain joins TRBV6-5 and TRBJ2-5; D is possibly TRBD1 or TRBD2 (5 bases each). Germline V gives CDR1 MNHEY, CDR2 SVGAGI. The length of the CDR3 is 16 residues. V dropped 0 bases and J dropped 5 bases, with 16 bases sitting between them. This CDR3 is CASSYSSTRGGETQYF. The CDR3 coding sequence is TGTGCCAGCAGTTACTCTTCCACGAGGGGTGGGGAGACCCAGTACTTC.

The gene calls are TRBV10-3 and TRBJ1-2; D is unresolved. This CDR3 is 15 amino acids long. In germline, CDR1 is ENHRY, CDR2 SYGVKD. V shed 4 bases and J shed 4 bases, with 16 bases lying between them. This CDR3 is CAISGVEGNAYGYTF. CDR3 DNA sequence: TGTGCCATCAGTGGGGTTGAAGGGAACGCCTATGGCTACACCTTC.

The chain joins TRBV20-1 to TRBJ2-5; D is possibly TRBD1 or TRBD2 (6 bases each). The germline V and J ends were trimmed by 3 bases and 5 bases, with 16 bases remaining between them. The CDR3 is 14 amino acids. Germline CDR1 is DFQATT and CDR2 is SNEGSKA (reference sequence). CDR3 sequence reads: CSASRPGAGETQYF. The CDR3 DNA sequence: TGCAGTGCTAGTCGGCCGGGGGCGGGGGAGACCCAGTACTTC.

As DNA, the CDR3 is TGTGCCTGGTTTATCCAGGGGGGCACTGAAGCTTTCTTT. Translation: CAWFIQGGTEAFF. The rearrangement links TRBV30 to TRBJ1-1; TRBD1 matches at 7 bases. Germline CDR1 and CDR2: GTSNPN and SVGIG (reference sequence). After removal of 5 bases from V and 4 bases from J, the junction contained 7 bases not matched to a gene. This CDR3 contains 13 residues. Looking up the rest from reference TRBV30 and TRBJ1-1 gives the full variable domain: SQTIHQWPATLVQPVGSPLSLECTVEGTSNPNLYWYRQAAGRGLQLLFYSVGIGQISSEVPQNLSASRPQDRQFILSSKKLLLSDSGFYLCAWFIQGGTEAFFGQGTRLTVV.

This chain links TRBV6-5 with TRBJ1-5; D unresolved. This CDR3 is 14 amino acids long. Germline CDR1 MNHEY, CDR2 SVGAGI. The V gene lost 7 bases and the J gene lost 0 bases, with 10 bases spanning the gap. The CDR3 loop reads CASKQSYSNQPQHF. The CDR3 nucleotides are TGTGCCAGCAAACAGAGTTATAGCAATCAGCCCCAGCATTTT.

J is TRBJ1-4 and V is TRBV20-1; D gene uncertain. Trimming removed 4 bases at V and 8 bases at J, with 5 bases between. Germline loops: CDR1 DFQATT, CDR2 SNEGSKA (reference sequence). The CDR3 is made up of 10 amino acids. The CDR3 is CSANREKLFF. The CDR3 DNA is TGCAGTGCTAATAGGGAAAAACTGTTTTTT.

V gene TRBV19 combines with J gene TRBJ1-2, with D perhaps TRBD1 (6 bases). Trimming took off 7 bases at V and 4 bases at J, with 28 bases between the two ends. The CDR3 spans 18 residues. Per germline, CDR1 LNHDA and CDR2 SQIVND (reference sequence). For the CDR3, the DNA is TGTGCCAGTACCGATCCGGGGGGCGGACGGGGTTGGAGCTATGGCTACACCTTC. Protein product: CASTDPGGGRGWSYGYTF.

The J gene is TRBJ2-3, the V gene TRBV7-2, with a tentative D call TRBD2 (5 bases). The CDR3 consists of 13 residues. V lost 0 bases and J lost 6, with 7 bases in between. Germline CDR1 reads SGHTA; CDR2 reads FQGNSA. The CDR3 loop is CASSLARRDTQYF. The CDR3 region has the DNA TGTGCCAGCAGCTTAGCCAGGAGGGATACGCAGTATTTT.

J is TRBJ2-7 and V is TRBV6-2 or TRBV6-3; D is uncertain. The V and J ends lost 5 bases and 2 bases respectively, with 7 bases between them. The germline gives CDR1 MNHEY, CDR2 SVGEGT. CDR3 size: 12 residues. In nucleotides, the CDR3 is TGTGCCAGCAGTGCGCACACCTACGAGCAGTACTTC. It specifies CASSAHTYEQYF.

V usage is TRBV12-5 and J usage is TRBJ1-2, with D possibly TRBD1 on 6 matching bases. Germline CDR1 and CDR2: LGHNT and FRNRAP. Trimming took 3 bases from V and 0 from J, leaving 17 bases between them. CDR3 length equals 17 residues. Here the CDR3 reads CASGLQPPQGTNYGYTF. CDR3 DNA: TGTGCTAGTGGTTTACAGCCCCCACAGGGCACTAACTATGGCTACACCTTC.

The V gene is TRBV29-1, the J gene TRBJ2-7; TRBD1 or TRBD2 may be the D gene (5 bases each). From germline, CDR1 is SQVTM and CDR2 ANQGSEA. Between the trimmed V and J ends, which lost 4 bases and 0 bases, there was a span of 7 bases. The CDR3 consists of 12 residues. Here the CDR3 DNA reads TGCAGCGTTGCAGGGAGCTCCTACGAGCAGTACTTC. Residues: CSVAGSSYEQYF.

This clone has a single count. This chain uses TRBV11-3 with TRBJ1-1; D remains unclear. In germline, CDR1 is SGHNT, CDR2 YENEEA. CDR3 length equals 16 residues. Trimming left V 1 base short and J 4 bases short, with 16 bases between. The CDR3 sequence is CASSLAFQVVGTEAFF. In DNA, the CDR3 is TGTGCCAGCAGCTTAGCTTTCCAGGTCGTGGGCACTGAAGCTTTCTTT.

The chain is built from TRBV12-3 or TRBV12-4 and TRBJ2-1; TRBD1 matches at 9 bases. With 2 bases clipped from V and 15 bases from J, the junction kept 5 bases outside the gene matches. This CDR3 has 12 residues. The CDR3, as DNA: TGTGCCAGCAGTTTATTCACAGGGGGCTCGTTCTTC. Translated: CASSLFTGGSFF.

This chain links TRBV5-1 with TRBJ1-1; 8 bases map to TRBD1. Trimming cost V 4 bases and J 1 base; bases outside gene matches: 6. CDR3 length: 15 amino acids. From germline, CDR1 is SGHRS and CDR2 YFSETQ. This CDR3 is CASSMRTGRNTEAFF. The CDR3 region has the DNA TGCGCCAGCAGCATGCGGACAGGGAGGAACACTGAAGCTTTCTTT. Based on the CDR3 plus reference TRBV5-1 and TRBJ1-1, the full variable domain is KAGVTQTPRYLIKTRGQQVTLSCSPISGHRSVSWYQQTPGQGLQFLFEYFSETQRNKGNFPGRFSGRQFSNSRSEMNVSTLELGDSALYLCASSMRTGRNTEAFFGQGTRLTVV.

The chain uses TRBV27 and TRBJ2-1; 7 bases are a match to TRBD1. Germline lookup yields CDR1 MNHEY and CDR2 SMNVEV (reference sequence). Trimming cost V 6 bases and J 7 bases; bases outside gene matches: 9. This CDR3 has 14 amino acids. The CDR3 region is CASRQDRMGNEQFF. The CDR3 coding sequence is TGTGCCAGCAGGCAGGACAGGATGGGGAATGAGCAGTTCTTC.